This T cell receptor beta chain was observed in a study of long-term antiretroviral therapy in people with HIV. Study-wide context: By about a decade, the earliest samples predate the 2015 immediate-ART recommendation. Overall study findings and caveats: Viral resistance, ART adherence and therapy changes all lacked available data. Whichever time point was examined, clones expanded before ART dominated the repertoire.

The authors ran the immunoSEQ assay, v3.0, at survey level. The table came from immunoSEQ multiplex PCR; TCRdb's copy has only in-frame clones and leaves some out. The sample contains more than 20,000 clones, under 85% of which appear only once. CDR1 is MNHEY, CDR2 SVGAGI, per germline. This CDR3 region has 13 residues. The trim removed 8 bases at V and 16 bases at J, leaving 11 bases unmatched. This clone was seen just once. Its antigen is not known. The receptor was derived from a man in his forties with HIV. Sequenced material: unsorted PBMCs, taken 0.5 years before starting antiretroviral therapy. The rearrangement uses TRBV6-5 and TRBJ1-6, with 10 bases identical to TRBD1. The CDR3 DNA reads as TGTGCCAGCTGGGGGACAGGGGTCTCAGCTCTCCACTTT. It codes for CASWGTGVSALHF.